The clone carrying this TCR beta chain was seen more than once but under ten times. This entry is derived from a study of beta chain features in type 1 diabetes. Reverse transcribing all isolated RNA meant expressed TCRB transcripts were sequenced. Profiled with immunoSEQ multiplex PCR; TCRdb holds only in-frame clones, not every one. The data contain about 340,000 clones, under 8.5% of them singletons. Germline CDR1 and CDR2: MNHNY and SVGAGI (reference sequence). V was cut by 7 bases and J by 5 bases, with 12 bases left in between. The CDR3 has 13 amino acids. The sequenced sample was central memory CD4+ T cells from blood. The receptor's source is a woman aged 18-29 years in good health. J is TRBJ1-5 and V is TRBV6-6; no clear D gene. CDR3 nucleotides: TGTGCCAGCAATACGGAGCCATATCAGCCCCAGCATTTT. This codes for CASNTEPYQPQHF.